Below, one T cell receptor (beta chain) is given with its context. Its binding antigen is unknown. No much larger clone exists at a distance of one base, and base qualities are not known. TCR CDR3 regions were amplified from genomic DNA by multiplex PCR using the deep immunoSEQ assay. Extracted genomic DNA from each cell subset was spread evenly across all wells of several immunoSEQ 96-well plates, with each plate serving as a replicate. For unsorted PBMC, roughly 270 ng genomic DNA, equal to 30,000 or so T cell genomes, was loaded into each replicate PCR. Ten immunoSEQ deep assay plates were used to sequence unsorted PBMC genomic DNA. The purified libraries were quantified using a Qubit 3.0 fluorometer, sized with a Bioanalyzer 2100, and then quantified again using the KAPA Library Quantification kit. A separate single-read 150-cycle Illumina NextSeq 550 flow cell was used to sequence each immunoSEQ 96-well plate. On the study's bioinformatics: Because only junctional sequences without quality scores were contained in the immunoSEQ output, filtering matching that applied to full-length reads could not be performed. Sequences were annotated with PyIR, a Python wrapper for IgBLAST v1.9, and V/J genes and CDR3 were assigned using IMGT germline references. Reads with weak V/J assignments (E-value above 1e-6), missing CDR3, stop codons, out-of-frame junctions, or ambiguous translated residues were removed. A V3J clonotype was defined by an identical inferred V gene, J gene, and CDR3 amino acid sequence. Percentage overlap between repertoires was computed as shared unique clonotypes divided by the size of the smaller repertoire. RTK rarefaction, the Chao1 estimator, and Recon v2.1 estimates of unobserved clonotypes were used to assess repertoire richness. Held by TCRdb, this immuneACCESS table contains in-frame sequences only and omits some clones. Under half of the omission traces to an unresolved V gene where checked; the cause of the rest is unknown. V, J and clone size are those of that table, while D and trimming were read from the DNA. For this sample there are about 560,000 clones; roughly 72% appear just once. The ten biggest clones cover about 12% of the sample.

The data stem from a study of shared clonotypes between healthy human individuals (dated by TCRdb to the early 2020s). In the study overall: Two women and a few men aged 18 to 49 years were included in the cohort. The study deeply sequenced blood TCR repertoires of five healthy adults to estimate repertoire size and the extent of clonotype sharing between individuals. Different laboratories and diverse techniques were used to prepare libraries and sequence TCR repertoires, to increase sequencing depth and limit assay-specific biases. Leukapheresis yielded between about 0.8 and 8.9 billion PBMCs per donor.

The donors were healthy, HIV-negative adults who had no recently reported acute infections or vaccinations. All donors were Caucasian adults living in Nashville, Tennessee, USA. For unsorted samples, 75 million to 100 million PBMCs were counted and genomic DNA was extracted with the QIAamp DNA Blood Mini kit. Blood was collected by leukapheresis, and PBMCs were isolated by Ficoll-Histopaque density gradient centrifugation and then cryopreserved in liquid nitrogen vapor phase. What the research found in general, with its limitations: The genetic and exposure-history diversity represented was limited by the small number of donors. Pairwise subsampling indicated that sequencing depth was expected to affect the degree of clonotype sharing among donors. Sampling was restricted to blood, and TCR repertoires in tissue are likely to differ from TCR repertoires in blood.

The germline V gene supplies CDR1 SGHRS and CDR2 YFSETQ. V lost 0 bases and J lost 4 bases; the stretch between them is 9 bases long. The CDR3 starts with the cysteine, ends with the phenylalanine, and has 14 residues. The DNA shown is the 42-base CDR3, in frame from base 1. The material sequenced was PBMCs. This TCR derives from a woman in her thirties or forties in good health. Some clones in this sample may be carry-over from other donors' samples. This sequence uses TRBV5-1 and TRBJ2-3; no D gene is confidently identified. The CDR3 region has the sequence CASSLAIASDTQYF. The nucleotides are TGCGCCAGCAGCTTGGCAATAGCATCAGATACGCAGTATTTT.